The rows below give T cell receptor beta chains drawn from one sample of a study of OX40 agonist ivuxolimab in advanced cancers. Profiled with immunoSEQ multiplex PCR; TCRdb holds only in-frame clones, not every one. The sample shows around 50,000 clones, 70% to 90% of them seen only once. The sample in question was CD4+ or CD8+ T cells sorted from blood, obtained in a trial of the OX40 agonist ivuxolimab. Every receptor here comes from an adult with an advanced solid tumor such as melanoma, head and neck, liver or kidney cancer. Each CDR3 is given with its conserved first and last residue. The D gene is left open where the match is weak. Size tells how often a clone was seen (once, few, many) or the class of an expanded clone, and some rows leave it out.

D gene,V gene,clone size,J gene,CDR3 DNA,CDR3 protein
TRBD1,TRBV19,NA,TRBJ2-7,TGTGCCAGTAGTAGATCCCGGACAGGGGGCTGGAACGAGCAGTACTTC,CASSRSRTGGWNEQYF
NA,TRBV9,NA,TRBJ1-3,TGTGCCAGCAGCGTAGGAGAGCAGTCAGGAAACACCATATATTTT,CASSVGEQSGNTIYF
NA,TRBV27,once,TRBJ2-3,TGTGCCAGCAGTTTATCGAGAAAGCTTTCAGATACGCAGTATTTT,CASSLSRKLSDTQYF
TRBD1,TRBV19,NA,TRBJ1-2,TGTGCCAGTAGTATAGGGCGACAGGGGCACTATGGCTACACCTTC,CASSIGRQGHYGYTF
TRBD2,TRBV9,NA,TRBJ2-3,TGTGCCAGCAGCGTAGCGACTAGCGGGATCACAGATACGCAGTATTTT,CASSVATSGITDTQYF
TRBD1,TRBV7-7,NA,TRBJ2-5,TGTGCCAGCACTCTGGGACAGGGGCAAGAGACCCAGTACTTC,CASTLGQGQETQYF
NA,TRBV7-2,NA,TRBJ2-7,TGTGCCAGCGCAAGCAGCTTTGGCTACGAGCAGTACTTC,CASASSFGYEQYF
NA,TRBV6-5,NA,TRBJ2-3,TGTGCCAGCAGCTCTACACCTGCTAGCACAGATACGCAGTATTTT,CASSSTPASTDTQYF
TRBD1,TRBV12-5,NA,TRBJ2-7,TGTGCTAGTGGTCCCCCCCCCGGGACAGGGGGCCGCGAGCAGTACTTC,CASGPPPGTGGREQYF
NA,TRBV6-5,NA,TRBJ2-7,TGTGCCAGTACGATCCGTAGCGGCACCTACGAGCAGTACTTC,CASTIRSGTYEQYF
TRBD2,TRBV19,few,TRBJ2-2,TGTGCCAGTAGTGTCCTAGCGGGAGGGGGGACCGGGGAGCTGTTTTTT,CASSVLAGGGTGELFF
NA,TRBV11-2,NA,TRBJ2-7,TGTGCCAGCAGCCAAACCCGGACAGCCTCTAGGGAGCAGTACTTC,CASSQTRTASREQYF
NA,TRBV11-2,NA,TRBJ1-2,TGTGCCAGCAGCTTAGGGGCCGGGACCGACTATGGCTACACCTTC,CASSLGAGTDYGYTF
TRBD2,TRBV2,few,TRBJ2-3,TGTGCCAGCACTAACGAACTAGCGGGGTATTTT,CASTNELAGYF
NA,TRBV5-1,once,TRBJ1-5,TGCGCCAGCAGCTTGGACCCGGGCCAGCCCCAGCATTTT,CASSLDPGQPQHF
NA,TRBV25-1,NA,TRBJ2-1,TGTGCCAGCAGTGAACGACTAGGTTCCTTCGATGAGCAGTTCTTC,CASSERLGSFDEQFF
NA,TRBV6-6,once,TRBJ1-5,TGTGCCAGCAGTTACCCAGAAGACAATCAGCCCCAGCATTTT,CASSYPEDNQPQHF
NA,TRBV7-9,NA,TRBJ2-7,TGTGCCAGCAGCCCCCGCGGACCCTACGAGCAGTACTTC,CASSPRGPYEQYF
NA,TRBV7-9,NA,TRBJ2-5,TGTGCCAGCAGCTCTGGGGAGTACCAAGAGACCCAGTACTTC,CASSSGEYQETQYF
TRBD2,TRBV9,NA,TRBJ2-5,TGTGCCAGCAGCGTTTCGACTAGCGGGTACCAAGAGACCCAGTACTTC,CASSVSTSGYQETQYF
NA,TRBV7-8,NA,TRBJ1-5,TGTGCCAGCAGCCTGGCTCTGAGTCCCAATCAGCCCCAGCATTTT,CASSLALSPNQPQHF
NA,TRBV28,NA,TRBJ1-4,TGTGCCAGCAGCCCCGCCGGGGGGGCGTGGGCAACTAATGAAAAACTGTTTTTT,CASSPAGGAWATNEKLFF
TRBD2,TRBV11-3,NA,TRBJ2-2,TGTGCCAGCAGCACTGGGGGGGACGGCACCGGGGAGCTGTTTTTT,CASSTGGDGTGELFF
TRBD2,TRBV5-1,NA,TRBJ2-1,TGCGCCAGCAGCTTAAGACTAGCGGGAGCGAATGAGCAGTTCTTC,CASSLRLAGANEQFF
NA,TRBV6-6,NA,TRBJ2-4,TGTGCCAGCAGTCGTGGGCAGATAGCCAAAAACATTCAGTACTTC,CASSRGQIAKNIQYF
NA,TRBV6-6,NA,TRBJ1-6,TGTGCCAGCAGTTACTCGGGCAGGGGCCTCCACTTT,CASSYSGRGLHF
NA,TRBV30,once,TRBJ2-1,TGTGCCTGGAGTCCTCTACATGAGCAGTTCTTC,CAWSPLHEQFF
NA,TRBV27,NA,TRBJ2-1,TGTGCCAGCAGTTATTATGTGGGGGAAAGCTCCTACAATGAGCAGTTCTTC,CASSYYVGESSYNEQFF
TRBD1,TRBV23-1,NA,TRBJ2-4,TGCGCCAGCAACGGGGACAGACCTTTCCCAGGCAAAAACATTCAGTACTTC,CASNGDRPFPGKNIQYF
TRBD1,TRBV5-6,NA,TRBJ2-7,TGTGCCAGCAGCTTGGCCCGGGACAGGGGGTACGAGCAGTACTTC,CASSLARDRGYEQYF
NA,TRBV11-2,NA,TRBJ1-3,TGTGCCAGCAGCCCGGGACCTGGCGACACCATATATTTT,CASSPGPGDTIYF
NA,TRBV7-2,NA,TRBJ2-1,TGTGCCAGCAGCTCTCCGGGGGTCGATGAGCAGTTCTTC,CASSSPGVDEQFF
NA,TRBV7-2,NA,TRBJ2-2,TGTGCCAGCAGCTTAGAGGCTAACCCCACCGGGGAGCTGTTTTTT,CASSLEANPTGELFF
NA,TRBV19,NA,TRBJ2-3,TGTGCCAGTAGTATCCGGGACCCTCTAAGTCCAGATACGCAGTATTTT,CASSIRDPLSPDTQYF
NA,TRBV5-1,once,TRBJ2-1,TGCGCCAGCAGCTTGGGAACTGGGACATACAATGAGCAGTTCTTC,CASSLGTGTYNEQFF
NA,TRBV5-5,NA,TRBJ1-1,TGTGCCAGCAGCTTGGTAGGGGACACTGAAGCTTTCTTT,CASSLVGDTEAFF
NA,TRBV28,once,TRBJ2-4,TGTGCCGCACAGGCCGAAAACATTCAGTACTTC,CAAQAENIQYF
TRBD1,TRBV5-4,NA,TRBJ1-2,TGTGCCAGCAGCTTCCCGTTACAGGGGAACTATGGCTACACCTTC,CASSFPLQGNYGYTF